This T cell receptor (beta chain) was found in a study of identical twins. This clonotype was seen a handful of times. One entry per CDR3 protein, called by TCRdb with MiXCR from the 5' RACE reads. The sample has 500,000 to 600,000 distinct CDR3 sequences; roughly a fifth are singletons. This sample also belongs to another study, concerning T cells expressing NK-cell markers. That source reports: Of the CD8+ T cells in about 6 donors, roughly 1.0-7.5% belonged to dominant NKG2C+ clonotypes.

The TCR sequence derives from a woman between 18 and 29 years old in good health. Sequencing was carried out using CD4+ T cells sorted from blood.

The CDR3 region has the DNA TGTGCCAGCAGCTCTGTCTTATCGTCCGTAGCCAAAAACATTCAGTACTTC. Protein sequence: CASSSVLSSVAKNIQYF. This chain connects TRBV5-5 to TRBJ2-4, with D unclear. Germline CDR1 SGHKS, CDR2 YYEKEE (reference sequence). V was pared by 3 bases and J by 0 bases, with 16 bases between. This CDR3 comprises 17 residues.